A selection of T cell receptor beta chains follows, all from one sample in a study of Graves' ophthalmopathy and Graves' hyperthyroidism. TCRdb itself ran the multiplex PCR reads through MiXCR, one entry per CDR3 protein. Here the sample spans some 750,000 distinct CDR3 sequences, 40% being singletons. Sequenced: peripheral blood. The origin of the receptors is an adult man with Graves' ophthalmopathy. CDR3s include the opening cysteine and the closing phenylalanine or tryptophan. A D gene is named only where the DNA matches it firmly. The size entry is marked missing in some rows and otherwise reads once, few, many or a size class.

d_call clone_size j_call v_call cdr3_nt cdr3_aa
NA NA TRBJ2-7 TRBV10-3 TGTGCCAGCAGGGACGCCCAAGGCCACGAGCAGTACTTC CASRDAQGHEQYF
TRBD1 NA TRBJ1-2 TRBV9 TGTGCCAGCAGTAGGGGGACAGGGGGCAACTATGGCTACACCTTC CASSRGTGGNYGYTF
TRBD2 NA TRBJ2-5 TRBV20-1 TGCAGTGCTAGACTAGCGGGGATGCAAGAGACCCAGTACTTC CSARLAGMQETQYF
NA NA TRBJ1-5 TRBV6-1 TGTGCCAGCAGTACCATCCACAGCCAGCAGCCCCAGCATTTT CASSTIHSQQPQHF
TRBD1 few TRBJ1-4 TRBV9 TGTGCCAGCAGCCAGTGGGACAGAGAGGAAAAACTGTTTTTT CASSQWDREEKLFF
NA NA TRBJ1-5 TRBV15 TGTGCCACTAGCAAGGGGACTACCAATCAGCCCCAGCATTTT CATSKGTTNQPQHF
NA NA TRBJ2-7 TRBV2 TGTGCCAGCAGTGGGGGATCCCACGAGCAGTACTTC CASSGGSHEQYF
NA many TRBJ1-2 TRBV2 TGTGCCAGCAGGGAAACAGGAATGGCTAACTATGGCTACACCTTC CASRETGMANYGYTF
TRBD1 many TRBJ2-7 TRBV10-1 TGCGCCAGCAGACGCGACAGGGCCAGCGAGCAGTACTTC CASRRDRASEQYF
NA NA TRBJ1-4 TRBV10-3 TGTGCCATCAGTGACCCGGACACGGAAACAAGATTTAATGAAAAACTGTTTTTT CAISDPDTETRFNEKLFF
TRBD1 many TRBJ1-2 TRBV29-1 TGCAGCGTCAGGGACAGGGGATACTATGGCTACACCTTC CSVRDRGYYGYTF
TRBD1 many TRBJ2-5 TRBV24-1 TGTGCCACCAGTGATAACAGGGGTGAGACCCAGTACTTC CATSDNRGETQYF
TRBD2 few TRBJ2-7 TRBV7-2 TGTGCCAGCAGCCGGGGACTAGCGGGGGGCCATAAGTTATACGAGCAGTACTTC CASSRGLAGGHKLYEQYF
NA NA TRBJ1-2 TRBV7-2 TGTGCCAGCAGCGAGATGGACAGTAACTATGGCTACACCTTC CASSEMDSNYGYTF
NA many TRBJ1-6 TRBV10-3 TGTGCCACCCGGGACGGTAATTCACCCCTCCACTTT CATRDGNSPLHF
TRBD2 once TRBJ2-7 TRBV7-2 TGTGCCAGCAGCTTCGGCGGGAGCCCCTCCTACGAGCAGTACTTC CASSFGGSPSYEQYF
NA NA TRBJ2-2 TRBV7-2 TGTGCCAGCAGCTTTTCAGCTGTCACCGGGGAGCTGTTTTTT CASSFSAVTGELFF
TRBD1 NA TRBJ1-5 TRBV24-1 TGTGCCACCAGCGACCCAGGGACAGGGGCCGAGGAGCCCCAGCATTTT CATSDPGTGAEEPQHF
NA NA TRBJ2-2 TRBV7-9 TGTGCCAGCAGCCGTATTAAAAAAAACACCGGGGAGCTGTTTTTT CASSRIKKNTGELFF
NA NA TRBJ2-6 TRBV11-2 TGTGCCAGCAGCTTTTTGCAGCTTTCATTGTCTGGGGCCAACGTCCTGACTTTC CASSFLQLSLSGANVLTF
NA NA TRBJ2-7 TRBV7-9 TGTGCCAGCAGCTTAGTAGGGCTGGGCAGGGCCTCCTACGAGCAGTACTTC CASSLVGLGRASYEQYF
NA many TRBJ2-5 TRBV7-3 TGTGCCAGCAGCTTCGGGTCCAGGGGAGAGACCCAGTACTTC CASSFGSRGETQYF
NA many TRBJ1-5 TRBV24-1 TGTGCCACCAGTGACCGGGGCCACAATCAGCCCCAGCATTTT CATSDRGHNQPQHF
NA NA TRBJ2-7 TRBV7-9 TGTGCCAGCAGCCAAGAACTCGTCAGGCCGGCCGAGCAGTACTTC CASSQELVRPAEQYF
TRBD1 NA TRBJ1-1 TRBV24-1 TGTGCCAGCAGGATAGCCGGACAGGGTTACACTGAAGCTTTCTTT CASRIAGQGYTEAFF
NA NA TRBJ1-1 TRBV15 TGTGCCACCAGCAGCGCAGGGGATGAAGCTTTCTTT CATSSAGDEAFF
NA few TRBJ2-5 TRBV7-2 TGTGCCAGCAGCTTAGTTTATCAGGGCGGGGCCGAGACCCAGTACTTC CASSLVYQGGAETQYF
NA NA TRBJ1-2 TRBV15 TGTGCCACCAGCAGTTTATCGACTGGAGGGTATGGCTACACCTTC CATSSLSTGGYGYTF
TRBD1 many TRBJ1-1 TRBV29-1 TGCAGCGTTGACAACAGGGGTGAAGCTTTCTTT CSVDNRGEAFF
NA many TRBJ2-5 TRBV15 TGTGCCACCAGCAGAGCGGGAGTTGGAGAGACCCAGTACTTC CATSRAGVGETQYF
NA many TRBJ1-4 TRBV7-9 TGTGCCAGCAGCAGGATACCGAATGAAAAACTGTTTTTT CASSRIPNEKLFF
NA many TRBJ1-6 TRBV14 TGTGCCAGCAGCCAGACATGGCGAGGATCACCCCTCCACTTT CASSQTWRGSPLHF
NA NA TRBJ1-1 TRBV5-4 TGTGCCAGCAGCTTGGAGGGGGACCGGACGGCTTTCTTT CASSLEGDRTAFF
NA NA TRBJ2-7 TRBV29-1 TGCAGAGATGGGGCAAGGAACTACGAGCAGTACTTC CRDGARNYEQYF
NA NA TRBJ2-3 TRBV7-6 TGTGCCACCAGTCACAGCACAGATACGCAGTATTTT CATSHSTDTQYF
TRBD2 NA TRBJ2-5 TRBV5-1 TGCGCCAGCAGCCTTACACTAGCGCAACAAGAGACCCAGTACTTC CASSLTLAQQETQYF
NA many TRBJ2-5 TRBV29-1 TGCAGCGTTGCCAGTCAAGAGACCCAGTACTTC CSVASQETQYF